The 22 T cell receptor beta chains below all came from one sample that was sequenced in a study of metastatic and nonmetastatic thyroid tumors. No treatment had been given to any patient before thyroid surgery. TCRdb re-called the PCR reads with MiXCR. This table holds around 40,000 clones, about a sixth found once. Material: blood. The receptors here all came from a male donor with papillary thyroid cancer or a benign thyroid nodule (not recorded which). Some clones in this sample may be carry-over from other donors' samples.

CDR3 loop: CASSFFRASEAFF. CDR3 DNA sequence: TGTGCCAGCAGCTTTTTCAGGGCATCTGAAGCTTTCTTT. This sequence joins TRBV11-2 and TRBJ1-1; D may be TRBD1 (5 bases). The V end was cut by 3 bases, the J end by 6 bases, with 11 bases between. Germline V gives CDR1 SGHAT, CDR2 FQNNGV. The CDR3 spans 13 residues.

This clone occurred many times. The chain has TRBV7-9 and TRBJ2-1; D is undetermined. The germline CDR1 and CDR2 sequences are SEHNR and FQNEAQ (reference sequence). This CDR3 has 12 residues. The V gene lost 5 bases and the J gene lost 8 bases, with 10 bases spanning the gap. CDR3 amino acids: CASSPALDEQFF. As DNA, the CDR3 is TGTGCCAGCAGCCCCGCGTTGGATGAGCAGTTCTTC.

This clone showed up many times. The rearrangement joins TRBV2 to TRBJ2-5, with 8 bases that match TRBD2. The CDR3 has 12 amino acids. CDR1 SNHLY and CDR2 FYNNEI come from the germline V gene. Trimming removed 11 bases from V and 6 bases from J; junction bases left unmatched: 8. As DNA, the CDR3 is TGTGCCGCCCCGGGACTAGAAAAGACCCAGTACTTC. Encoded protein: CAAPGLEKTQYF.

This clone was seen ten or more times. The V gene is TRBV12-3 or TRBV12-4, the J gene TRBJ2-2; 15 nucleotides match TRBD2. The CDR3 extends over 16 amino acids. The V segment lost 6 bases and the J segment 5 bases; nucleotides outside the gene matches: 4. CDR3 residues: CASRGLAGGGTGELFF. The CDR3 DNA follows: TGTGCCAGCAGGGGACTAGCGGGGGGAGGAACCGGGGAGCTGTTTTTT.

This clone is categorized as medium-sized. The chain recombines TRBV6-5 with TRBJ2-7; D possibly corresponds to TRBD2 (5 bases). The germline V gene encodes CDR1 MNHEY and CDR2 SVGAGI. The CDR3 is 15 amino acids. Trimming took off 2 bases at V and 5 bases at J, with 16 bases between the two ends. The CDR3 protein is CASSYTINPGDEQYF. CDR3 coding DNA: TGTGCCAGCAGTTACACTATAAATCCCGGGGACGAGCAGTACTTC.

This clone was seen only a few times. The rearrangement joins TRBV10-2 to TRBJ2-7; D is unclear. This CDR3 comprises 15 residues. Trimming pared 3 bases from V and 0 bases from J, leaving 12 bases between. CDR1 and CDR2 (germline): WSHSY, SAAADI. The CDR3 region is CASSDGGDVSYEQYF. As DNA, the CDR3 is TGCGCCAGCAGTGACGGCGGTGATGTCTCCTACGAGCAGTACTTC.

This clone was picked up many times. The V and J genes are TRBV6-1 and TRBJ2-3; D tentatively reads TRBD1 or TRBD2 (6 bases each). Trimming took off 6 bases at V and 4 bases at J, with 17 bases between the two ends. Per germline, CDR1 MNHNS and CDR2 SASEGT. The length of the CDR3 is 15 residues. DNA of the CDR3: TGTGCCAGCAGCCTCTTTGGGGGCGGGGCAGATACGCAGTATTTT. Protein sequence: CASSLFGGGADTQYF.

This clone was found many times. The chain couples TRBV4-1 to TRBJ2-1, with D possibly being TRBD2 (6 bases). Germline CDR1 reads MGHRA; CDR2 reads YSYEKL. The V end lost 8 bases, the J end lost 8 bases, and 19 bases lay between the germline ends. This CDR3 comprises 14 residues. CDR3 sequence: CASAPGLPKDEQFF. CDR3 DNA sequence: TGCGCCAGCGCCCCGGGACTCCCTAAGGATGAGCAGTTCTTC.

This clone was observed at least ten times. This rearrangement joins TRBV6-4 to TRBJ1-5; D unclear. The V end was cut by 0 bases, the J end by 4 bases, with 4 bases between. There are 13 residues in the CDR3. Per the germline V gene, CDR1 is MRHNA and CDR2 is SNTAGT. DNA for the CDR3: TGTGCCAGCAGTGACTCGGAGAATCAGCCCCAGCATTTT. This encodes CASSDSENQPQHF.

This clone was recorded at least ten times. DNA of the CDR3: TGCAGTGGGAGTGCGAACTCCTACAATGAGCAGTTCTTC. Its protein product is CSGSANSYNEQFF. V is TRBV20-1 and J is TRBJ2-1; no firm D call. Germline V gives CDR1 DFQATT, CDR2 SNEGSKA (reference sequence). CDR3 length: 13 residues. V was clipped by 7 bases and J by 0 bases, with 10 bases between them.

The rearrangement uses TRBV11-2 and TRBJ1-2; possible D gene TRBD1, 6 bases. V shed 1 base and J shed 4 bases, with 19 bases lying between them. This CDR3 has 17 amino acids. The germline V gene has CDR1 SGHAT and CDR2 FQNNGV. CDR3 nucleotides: TGTGCCAGCAGCTTAGGACTTACCAGGGGCCTCCCCTATGGCTACACCTTC. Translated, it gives CASSLGLTRGLPYGYTF. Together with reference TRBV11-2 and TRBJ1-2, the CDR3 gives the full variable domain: EAGVAQSPRYKIIEKRQSVAFWCNPISGHATLYWYQQILGQGPKLLIQFQNNGVVDDSQLPKDRFSAERLKGVDSTLKIQPAKLEDSAVYLCASSLGLTRGLPYGYTFGSGTRLTVV.

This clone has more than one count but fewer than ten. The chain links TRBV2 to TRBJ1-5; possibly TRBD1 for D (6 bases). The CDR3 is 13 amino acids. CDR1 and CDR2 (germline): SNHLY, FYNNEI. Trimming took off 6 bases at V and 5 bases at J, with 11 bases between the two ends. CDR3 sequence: CASSRTADQPQHF. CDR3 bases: TGTGCCAGCAGCAGGACAGCCGATCAGCCCCAGCATTTT.

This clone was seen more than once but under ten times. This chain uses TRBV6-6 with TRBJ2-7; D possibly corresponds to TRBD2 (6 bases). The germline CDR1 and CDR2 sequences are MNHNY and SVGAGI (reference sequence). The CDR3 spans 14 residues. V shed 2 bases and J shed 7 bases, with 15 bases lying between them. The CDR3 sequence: CASSYGDAGGEQYF. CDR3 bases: TGTGCCAGCAGTTACGGGGACGCCGGGGGAGAGCAGTACTTC.

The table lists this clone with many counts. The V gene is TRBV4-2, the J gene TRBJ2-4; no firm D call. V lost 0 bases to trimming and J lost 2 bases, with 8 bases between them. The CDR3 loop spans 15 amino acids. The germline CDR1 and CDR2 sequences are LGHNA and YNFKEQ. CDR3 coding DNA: TGTGCCAGCAGCCAAGAGTGGCAGTCCAAAAACATTCAGTACTTC. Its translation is CASSQEWQSKNIQYF.

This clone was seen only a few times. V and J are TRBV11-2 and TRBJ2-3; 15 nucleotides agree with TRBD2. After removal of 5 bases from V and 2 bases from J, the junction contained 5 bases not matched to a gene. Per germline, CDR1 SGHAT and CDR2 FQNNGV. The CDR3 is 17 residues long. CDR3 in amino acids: CASSRGLAGGLTDTQYF. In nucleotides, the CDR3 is TGTGCCAGCAGCCGTGGACTAGCGGGGGGGCTCACAGATACGCAGTATTTT. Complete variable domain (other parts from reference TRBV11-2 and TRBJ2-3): EAGVAQSPRYKIIEKRQSVAFWCNPISGHATLYWYQQILGQGPKLLIQFQNNGVVDDSQLPKDRFSAERLKGVDSTLKIQPAKLEDSAVYLCASSRGLAGGLTDTQYFGPGTRLTVL.

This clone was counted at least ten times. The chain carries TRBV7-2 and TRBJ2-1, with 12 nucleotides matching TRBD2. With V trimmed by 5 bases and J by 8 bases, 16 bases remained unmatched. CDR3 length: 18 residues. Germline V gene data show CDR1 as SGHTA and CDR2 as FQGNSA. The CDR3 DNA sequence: TGTGCCAGCAGCAGCTTAGTAGGGCCTAGCGGGAGGGCAGATGAGCAGTTCTTC. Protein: CASSSLVGPSGRADEQFF. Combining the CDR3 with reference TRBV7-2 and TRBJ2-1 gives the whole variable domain GAGVSQSPSNKVTEKGKDVELRCDPISGHTALYWYRQSLGQGLEFLIYFQGNSAPDKSGLPSDRFSAERTGGSVSTLTIQRTQQEDSAVYLCASSSLVGPSGRADEQFFGPGTRLTVL.

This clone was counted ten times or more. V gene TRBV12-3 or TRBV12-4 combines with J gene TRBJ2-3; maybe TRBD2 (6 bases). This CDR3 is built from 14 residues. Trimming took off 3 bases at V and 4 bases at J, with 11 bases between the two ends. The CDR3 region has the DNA TGTGCCAGCAGTTTTTCCGGGAGCGCAGATACGCAGTATTTT. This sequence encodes CASSFSGSADTQYF.

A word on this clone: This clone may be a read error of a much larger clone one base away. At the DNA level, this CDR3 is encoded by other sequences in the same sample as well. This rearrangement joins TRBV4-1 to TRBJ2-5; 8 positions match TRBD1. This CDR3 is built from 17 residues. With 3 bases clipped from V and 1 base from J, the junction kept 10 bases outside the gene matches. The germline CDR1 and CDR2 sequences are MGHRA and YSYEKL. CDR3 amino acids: CASSQGGTGGFQETQYF. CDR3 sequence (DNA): TGCGCCAGCAGCCAGGGTGGGACAGGCGGATTCCAAGAGACCCAGTACTTC.

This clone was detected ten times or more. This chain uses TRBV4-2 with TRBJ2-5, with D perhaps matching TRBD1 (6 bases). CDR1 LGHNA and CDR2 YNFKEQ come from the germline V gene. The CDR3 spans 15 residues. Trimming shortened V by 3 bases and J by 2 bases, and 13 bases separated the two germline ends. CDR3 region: CASSQGQRPQETQYF. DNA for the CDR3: TGTGCCAGCAGCCAGGGACAACGTCCGCAAGAGACCCAGTACTTC.

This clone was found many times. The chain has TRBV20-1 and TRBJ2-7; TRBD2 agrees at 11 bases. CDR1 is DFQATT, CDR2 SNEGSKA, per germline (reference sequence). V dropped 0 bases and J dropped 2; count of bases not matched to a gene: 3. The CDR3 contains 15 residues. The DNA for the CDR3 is TGCAGTGCTAGAGACCATAGCGGGGGGGCCTACGAGCAGTACTTC. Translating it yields CSARDHSGGAYEQYF.

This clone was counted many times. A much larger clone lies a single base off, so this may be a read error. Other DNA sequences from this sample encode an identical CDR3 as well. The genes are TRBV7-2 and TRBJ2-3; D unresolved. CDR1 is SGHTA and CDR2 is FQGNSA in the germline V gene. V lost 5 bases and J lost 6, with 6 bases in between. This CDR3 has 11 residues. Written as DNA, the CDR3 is TGTGCCAGCAGCAACGGTGATACGCAGTATTTT. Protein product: CASSNGDTQYF.

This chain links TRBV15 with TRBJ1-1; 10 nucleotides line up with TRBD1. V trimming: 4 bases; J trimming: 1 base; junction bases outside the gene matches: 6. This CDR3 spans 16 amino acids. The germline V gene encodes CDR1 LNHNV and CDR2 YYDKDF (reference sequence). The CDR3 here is CATSTRQGAGNTEAFF. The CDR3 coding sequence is TGTGCCACCAGCACCAGACAGGGGGCAGGGAACACTGAAGCTTTCTTT.